This passage covers 21 T cell receptor beta chains from one sample sequenced in a study of shared clonotypes between healthy human individuals. TCRdb's copy holds only in-frame clones and misses some; the assay was immunoSEQ multiplex PCR. The sample carries roughly 1,100,000 clones, about 77% recorded once. Sequenced: memory CD4+ T cells sorted from blood. The subset: CD45RA-negative fraction. These receptors were taken from a man between 18 and 29 years old in good health.

The V and J genes are TRBV6-5 and TRBJ1-1; D possibly corresponds to TRBD1 (5 bases). CDR3 length: 14 amino acids. Per germline, CDR1 MNHEY and CDR2 SVGAGI. Trimming took 6 bases from V and 2 from J, leaving 13 bases between them. CDR3 nucleotide sequence: TGTGCCAGCAGGACCTACGGGGGAAACACTGAAGCTTTCTTT. It codes for CASRTYGGNTEAFF.

The chain recombines TRBV15 with TRBJ1-6; 8 bases fit TRBD1. Germline CDR1 LNHNV, CDR2 YYDKDF (reference sequence). The CDR3 is 18 amino acids. The junction had 12 bases not matched to a gene; V was cut back by 1 base and J by 7 bases. The DNA of the CDR3 is TGTGCCACCAGCAGAGGGAGCCACGGGACAGGCCGGAATTCACCCCTCCACTTT. Translated, it gives CATSRGSHGTGRNSPLHF. The complete variable domain, with remaining parts taken from reference TRBV15 and TRBJ1-6, reads DAMVIQNPRYQVTQFGKPVTLSCSQTLNHNVMYWYQQKSSQAPKLLFHYYDKDFNNEADTPDNFQSRRPNTSFCFLDIRSPGLGDTAMYLCATSRGSHGTGRNSPLHFGNGTRLTVT.

The chain links TRBV29-1 to TRBJ2-3, with 9 bases identical to TRBD2. The CDR3 is made up of 15 amino acids. V shed 6 bases, J shed 0 bases, and the junction held 7 bases outside the gene matches. Germline V gives CDR1 SQVTM, CDR2 ANQGSEA. The CDR3: CSVTTSGLSTDTQYF. The CDR3 DNA reads as TGCAGCGTCACTACTAGCGGGTTAAGCACAGATACGCAGTATTTT.

There are a few counts of this clone. This chain links TRBV7-2 with TRBJ2-5; possibly TRBD2 for D (5 bases). Germline CDR1 SGHTA, CDR2 FQGNSA. V lost 2 bases and J lost 3, with 13 bases in between. CDR3 length: 15 amino acids. The CDR3 DNA follows: TGTGCCAGCAGCTTAACGGGGAAGGAGGAAGAGACCCAGTACTTC. As protein: CASSLTGKEEETQYF.

The chain has TRBV11-3 and TRBJ2-7; a weak D match, TRBD1 (6 bases). The CDR3 is 14 amino acids. V was cut by 2 bases and J by 3 bases, with 11 bases left in between. The germline V gene has CDR1 SGHNT and CDR2 YENEEA. CDR3 loop: CASSLIGQCYEQYF. The CDR3 nucleotides are TGTGCCAGCAGCTTAATTGGACAGTGCTACGAGCAGTACTTC.

The chain carries TRBV5-1 and TRBJ2-2; D remains unclear. Trimming pared 3 bases from V and 6 bases from J, leaving 9 bases between. The V gene's germline CDR1 is SGHRS and CDR2 YFSETQ. This CDR3 region has 13 residues. The CDR3: CASSSATPGELFF. The CDR3 DNA follows: TGCGCCAGCAGCTCCGCCACACCCGGGGAGCTGTTTTTT.

The count of this clone is one. The V call is TRBV7-9, the J call TRBJ2-2, with 11 bases identical to TRBD2. J lost 2 bases, V lost 3 bases, and 2 bases had no gene match. The CDR3 loop spans 16 amino acids. The germline gives CDR1 SEHNR, CDR2 FQNEAQ (reference sequence). For the CDR3, the DNA is TGTGCCAGCAGCTTGACTAGCGGGGTAAACACCGGGGAGCTGTTTTTT. As protein: CASSLTSGVNTGELFF.

The V and J genes are TRBV4-2 and TRBJ1-6; 10 bases agree with TRBD1. The trim removed 3 bases at V and 7 bases at J, leaving 6 bases unmatched. This CDR3 is built from 16 residues. The germline V gene encodes CDR1 LGHNA and CDR2 YNFKEQ. CDR3 amino acids: CASSQEPGQGNSPLHF. The CDR3 nucleotides read TGTGCCAGCAGCCAGGAACCGGGACAGGGGAATTCACCCCTCCACTTT.

Note on this clone: The junction departs from the called germline gene at one end, perhaps through a read error. V gene TRBV5-6 combines with J gene TRBJ2-1, with TRBD2 matching 12 bases. The CDR3 consists of 14 residues. Germline assignment: CDR1 SGHDT and CDR2 YYEEEE. CDR3: CASFGLAGYNGQFF. In DNA form, the CDR3 reads TGTGCCAGCTTTGGACTAGCGGGATACAATGGGCAGTTCTTC.

This clone appeared once. This chain uses TRBV5-1 with TRBJ2-3; TRBD1 might be the D (5 bases). The CDR3 is 15 residues long. Trimming took off 2 bases at V and 1 base at J, with 11 bases between the two ends. From germline, CDR1 is SGHRS and CDR2 YFSETQ. The CDR3 loop is CASSLQDSRTDTQYF. The CDR3, as DNA: TGCGCCAGCAGCTTACAGGATTCGCGCACAGATACGCAGTATTTT.

The V call is TRBV30, the J call TRBJ2-2; D remains unclear. Trimming cost V 5 bases and J 3 bases, with 13 bases left between them. This CDR3 is built from 14 residues. Germline CDR1 reads GTSNPN; CDR2 reads SVGIG (reference sequence). CDR3 sequence: CAWGPMGYTGELFF. The CDR3 DNA is TGTGCCTGGGGGCCCATGGGGTACACCGGGGAGCTGTTTTTT.

The chain joins TRBV6-1 to TRBJ1-3, with D maybe TRBD1 (5 bases). Germline V gene lookup returns CDR1 MNHNS and CDR2 SASEGT. Trimming cost V 3 bases and J 3 bases, with 15 bases left between them. The CDR3 has 16 amino acids. The CDR3 is CASSEEADRIGNTIYF. The CDR3, as DNA: TGTGCCAGCAGTGAGGAAGCAGACAGAATTGGAAACACCATATATTTT.

The V call is TRBV19, the J call TRBJ2-1, with 7 bases lining up with TRBD2. After removal of 8 bases from V and 5 bases from J, the junction contained 12 bases not matched to a gene. Germline lookup yields CDR1 LNHDA and CDR2 SQIVND (reference sequence). The CDR3 contains 15 residues. CDR3 region: CASHLAGGNHNEQFF. The DNA for the CDR3 is TGTGCCAGTCACCTGGCCGGGGGGAACCACAATGAGCAGTTCTTC.

The V gene is TRBV19, the J gene TRBJ2-2; 11 bases are a match to TRBD2. The CDR3 consists of 15 residues. V lost 8 bases to trimming and J lost 5 bases; unmatched junction nucleotides: 7. CDR1 is LNHDA and CDR2 is SQIVND in the germline V gene (reference sequence). The CDR3 DNA is TGTGCCAGTGGGACTAGCGGAGGGTGGACCGGGGAGCTGTTTTTT. This translates into CASGTSGGWTGELFF.

This clone was recorded many times. This rearrangement joins TRBV19 to TRBJ1-5, with TRBD1 as a possible D gene (5 bases). The V and J ends lost 3 bases and 6 bases respectively, with 12 bases between them. Germline V gives CDR1 LNHDA, CDR2 SQIVND (reference sequence). The CDR3 extends over 14 amino acids. Here the CDR3 reads CASSIIGASQPQHF. The CDR3 DNA is TGTGCCAGTAGTATCATCGGGGCGAGTCAGCCCCAGCATTTT. Full variable domain (remainder filled in from reference TRBV19 and TRBJ1-5): DGGITQSPKYLFRKEGQNVTLSCEQNLNHDAMYWYRQDPGQGLRLIYYSQIVNDFQKGDIAEGYSVSREKKESFPLTVTSAQKNPTAFYLCASSIIGASQPQHFGDGTRLSIL.

The chain joins TRBV18 to TRBJ1-2, with a tentative D call TRBD1 (5 bases). V lost 2 bases and J 4 bases, leaving 11 bases between the germline ends. This CDR3 has 14 amino acids. Germline V CDR1 and CDR2: KGHSH, LQKENI. The DNA for the CDR3 is TGTGCCAGCTCACCAGAGGGGTCGAGCTATGGCTACACCTTC. Protein product: CASSPEGSSYGYTF.

Comments on this clone: Within the sample, other DNA sequences also encode this same CDR3. The chain links TRBV27 to TRBJ1-1; D gene uncertain. Deletions cut 6 bases from V and 0 bases from J, with 11 bases between. The CDR3 has 14 amino acids. Germline CDR1 reads MNHEY; CDR2 reads SMNVEV (reference sequence). The CDR3 here is CASSLGGMNTEAFF. The CDR3 DNA reads as TGTGCCAGCAGCCTGGGTGGAATGAACACTGAAGCTTTCTTT.

As regards this clone: The sample has other DNA sequences that encode this CDR3 too. The rearrangement links TRBV4-1 to TRBJ2-2; the D gene is possibly TRBD1 (5 bases). Trimming pared 0 bases from V and 2 bases from J, leaving 10 bases between. Germline CDR1 and CDR2: MGHRA and YSYEKL. The CDR3 is made up of 16 amino acids. The CDR3 bases are TGCGCCAGCAGCCAAGAAGGCAGGACAAACACCGGGGAGCTGTTTTTT. Translated, it gives CASSQEGRTNTGELFF.

J is TRBJ2-2 and V is TRBV4-1, with 11 bases fitting TRBD2. Germline V gene data show CDR1 as MGHRA and CDR2 as YSYEKL. This CDR3 spans 18 amino acids. Unmatched junction bases numbered 9, after V lost 3 bases and J lost 3 bases. CDR3 nucleotide sequence: TGCGCCAGCAGCCACCCTAGCGGGAGGTTGGCGGACACCGGGGAGCTGTTTTTT. Its protein product is CASSHPSGRLADTGELFF.

The sample holds a few counts of this clone. The rearrangement joins TRBV7-2 to TRBJ2-7, with 13 bases aligning to TRBD2. J lost 2 bases, V lost 5 bases, and 3 bases had no gene match. Germline CDR1 reads SGHTA; CDR2 reads FQGNSA. The CDR3 has 15 residues. The CDR3 sequence is CASSILAGGPYEQYF. DNA for the CDR3: TGTGCCAGCAGCATACTAGCGGGAGGGCCCTACGAGCAGTACTTC.

Concerning this clone: Other DNA sequences in the same sample also yield this CDR3. The gene calls are TRBV7-9 and TRBJ1-5; D remains unclear. V was shortened by 0 bases and J by 3 bases, with 9 bases between the two germline ends. CDR3 length equals 15 residues. The V gene's germline CDR1 is SEHNR and CDR2 FQNEAQ (reference sequence). DNA for the CDR3: TGTGCCAGCAGCTTAGCAGGGAGGGACAATCAGCCCCAGCATTTT. Its protein product is CASSLAGRDNQPQHF. The complete variable domain, with remaining parts taken from reference TRBV7-9 and TRBJ1-5, reads DTGVSQNPRHKITKRGQNVTFRCDPISEHNRLYWYRQTLGQGPEFLTYFQNEAQLEKSRLLSDRFSAERPKGSFSTLEIQRTEQGDSAMYLCASSLAGRDNQPQHFGDGTRLSIL.